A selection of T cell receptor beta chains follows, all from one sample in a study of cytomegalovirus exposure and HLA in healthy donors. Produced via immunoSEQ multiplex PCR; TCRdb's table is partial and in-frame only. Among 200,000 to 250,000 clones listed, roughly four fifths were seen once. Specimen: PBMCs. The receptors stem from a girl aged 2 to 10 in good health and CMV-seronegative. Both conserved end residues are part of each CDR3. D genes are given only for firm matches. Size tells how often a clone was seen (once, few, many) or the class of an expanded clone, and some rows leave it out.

CDR3: CASSLEGRGTEAFF
DNA: TGTGCCAGCAGCTTAGAAGGTAGGGGCACTGAAGCTTTCTTT
J: TRBJ1-1
V: TRBV7-8
D: .
size: few

CDR3: CASSLSFNYGYTF
DNA: TGTGCCAGCAGCCTTAGTTTCAACTATGGCTACACCTTC
J: TRBJ1-2
V: TRBV7-6
D: .
size: .

CDR3: CASSELAGDRDTQYF
DNA: TGCGCCAGCAGTGAGCTAGCGGGGGACCGGGATACGCAGTATTTT
J: TRBJ2-3
V: TRBV10-1
D: TRBD2
size: .

CDR3: CASSFLRDSGNTIYF
DNA: TGTGCCAGCAGCTTTCTCAGGGACTCTGGAAACACCATATATTTT
J: TRBJ1-3
V: TRBV5-6
D: .
size: .

CDR3: CAWRGASVNQPQHF
DNA: TGTGCCTGGAGGGGGGCATCTGTCAATCAGCCCCAGCATTTT
J: TRBJ1-5
V: TRBV30
D: .
size: once

CDR3: CASSSTLTDYEQYF
DNA: TGTGCCAGCAGCTCAACTTTGACTGACTACGAGCAGTACTTC
J: TRBJ2-7
V: TRBV25-1
D: .
size: .

CDR3: CATSGGQADSYEQYF
DNA: TGTGCCACCAGTGGCGGGCAGGCGGACTCCTACGAGCAGTACTTC
J: TRBJ2-7
V: TRBV15
D: .
size: .

CDR3: CSSSPDLYGYTF
DNA: TGTTCCAGCAGCCCGGACTTATATGGCTACACCTTC
J: TRBJ1-2
V: TRBV7-9
D: .
size: .

CDR3: CASSQAPSGGETQYF
DNA: TGCGCCAGCAGCCAAGCCCCCAGCGGGGGGGAGACCCAGTACTTC
J: TRBJ2-5
V: TRBV4-1
D: TRBD2
size: once

CDR3: CASGQAPTYEQYF
DNA: TGCGCCAGCGGACAGGCTCCAACCTACGAGCAGTACTTC
J: TRBJ2-7
V: TRBV5-1
D: TRBD1
size: .

CDR3: CASSYRDRGTGELFF
DNA: TGTGCCAGCAGCTACCGGGACAGGGGCACCGGGGAGCTGTTTTTT
J: TRBJ2-2
V: TRBV27
D: TRBD1
size: .

CDR3: CASSQSGTGRDYGYTF
DNA: TGCGCCAGCAGTCAATCTGGGACAGGGAGGGACTATGGCTACACCTTC
J: TRBJ1-2
V: TRBV23-1
D: TRBD1
size: .

CDR3: CSVGVQGDEQFF
DNA: TGCAGCGTTGGGGTCCAGGGCGATGAGCAGTTCTTC
J: TRBJ2-1
V: TRBV29-1
D: .
size: .

CDR3: CASSLDRSNQPQHF
DNA: TGTGCCAGCAGTTTAGACAGAAGCAATCAGCCCCAGCATTTT
J: TRBJ1-5
V: TRBV2
D: .
size: .

CDR3: CASSPRGGYEQYF
DNA: TGTGCCAGCAGCCCCAGAGGGGGCTACGAGCAGTACTTC
J: TRBJ2-7
V: TRBV11-2
D: .
size: .

CDR3: CASSNRDSNSPLHF
DNA: TGTGCCAGCAGCAACCGGGACAGCAATTCACCCCTCCACTTT
J: TRBJ1-6
V: TRBV7-9
D: TRBD1
size: .

CDR3: CASSLTRGLTEAFF
DNA: TGTGCCAGCAGCTTAACCAGGGGGCTCACTGAAGCTTTCTTT
J: TRBJ1-1
V: TRBV7-6
D: TRBD1
size: .

CDR3: CASSYSARGEAFF
DNA: TGTGCCAGCAGCTACAGCGCTCGGGGGGAAGCTTTCTTT
J: TRBJ1-1
V: TRBV7-9
D: .
size: once

CDR3: CATASTAGEGNEQFF
DNA: TGTGCCACCGCTTCTACGGCGGGAGAGGGCAATGAGCAGTTCTTC
J: TRBJ2-1
V: TRBV15
D: TRBD2
size: few

CDR3: CASNRDRGSQPQHF
DNA: TGTGCCAGCAACCGCGACAGGGGTAGTCAGCCCCAGCATTTT
J: TRBJ1-5
V: TRBV6-1
D: TRBD1
size: .

CDR3: CAASEWTANYGYTF
DNA: TGTGCCGCAAGTGAGTGGACAGCTAACTATGGCTACACCTTC
J: TRBJ1-2
V: TRBV7-2
D: .
size: .

CDR3: CASSAVLAHGEDTQYF
DNA: TGTGCCAGCAGCGCCGTACTAGCTCACGGCGAGGATACGCAGTATTTT
J: TRBJ2-3
V: TRBV7-9
D: .
size: .

CDR3: CSAGDNYGYTF
DNA: TGCAGTGCCGGGGATAACTATGGCTACACCTTC
J: TRBJ1-2
V: TRBV20-1
D: .
size: .

CDR3: CASSLGVGGNYGYTF
DNA: TGTGCCAGCAGCTTAGGGGTAGGGGGCAACTATGGCTACACCTTC
J: TRBJ1-2
V: TRBV9
D: TRBD1
size: .

CDR3: CASSTPGQGAGELFF
DNA: TGTGCCAGCAGTACACCGGGACAGGGGGCCGGGGAGCTGTTTTTT
J: TRBJ2-2
V: TRBV7-2
D: TRBD1
size: .

CDR3: CASSPPGRGGKNIQYF
DNA: TGTGCCAGCTCACCACCAGGGCGGGGGGGCAAAAACATTCAGTACTTC
J: TRBJ2-4
V: TRBV18
D: TRBD2
size: .

CDR3: CASTDRVGDTIYF
DNA: TGTGCCAGCACGGACAGGGTAGGCGACACCATATATTTT
J: TRBJ1-3
V: TRBV6-1
D: TRBD1
size: .

CDR3: CASSPPVDTEAFF
DNA: TGTGCCAGCAGCCCCCCGGTCGACACTGAAGCTTTCTTT
J: TRBJ1-1
V: TRBV9
D: .
size: .

CDR3: CASSLSAGESYNEQFF
DNA: TGTGCCAGCAGTTTGTCGGCGGGGGAGAGCTACAATGAGCAGTTCTTC
J: TRBJ2-1
V: TRBV27
D: TRBD2
size: .

CDR3: CASSPRRLGEMYTQYF
DNA: TGCGCCAGCAGCCCACGGAGACTAGGGGAGATGTATACGCAGTATTTT
J: TRBJ2-3
V: TRBV5-1
D: .
size: .

CDR3: CASSLQGMGAYTGELFF
DNA: TGTGCCAGCAGCTTACAGGGCATGGGGGCTTACACCGGGGAGCTGTTTTTT
J: TRBJ2-2
V: TRBV13
D: .
size: .

CDR3: CASSLGGRSSYEQYF
DNA: TGTGCCAGCAGCTTAGGCGGGAGGAGCTCCTACGAGCAGTACTTC
J: TRBJ2-7
V: TRBV7-9
D: TRBD2
size: .

CDR3: CASGRHEGRERKQYF
DNA: TGTGCCAGCGGACGACATGAGGGGCGGGAGAGAAAGCAGTACTTC
J: TRBJ2-7
V: TRBV27
D: TRBD2
size: .

CDR3: CASSPPEGTGLLDYGYTF
DNA: TGTGCCAGCAGCCCGCCGGAGGGGACAGGGCTCCTGGACTATGGCTACACCTTC
J: TRBJ1-2
V: TRBV14
D: TRBD1
size: .

CDR3: CASSLDGRPNEKLFF
DNA: TGTGCCAGCAGCTTAGATGGGAGACCCAATGAAAAACTGTTTTTT
J: TRBJ1-4
V: TRBV7-6
D: .
size: .

CDR3: CAGNRANEKLFF
DNA: TGTGCCGGAAACCGGGCTAATGAAAAACTGTTTTTT
J: TRBJ1-4
V: TRBV2
D: .
size: .

CDR3: CATSPRDRTYEQYF
DNA: TGTGCCACCAGCCCGCGGGACAGGACCTACGAGCAGTACTTC
J: TRBJ2-7
V: TRBV15
D: TRBD1
size: .

CDR3: CASSLAIQGADEQYF
DNA: TGCGCCAGCAGCTTGGCTATCCAGGGGGCGGACGAGCAGTACTTC
J: TRBJ2-7
V: TRBV5-1
D: TRBD1
size: few

CDR3: CASSLGLGGGDEQYF
DNA: TGTGCCAGCAGTTTGGGATTGGGGGGAGGAGACGAGCAGTACTTC
J: TRBJ2-7
V: TRBV27
D: .
size: .

CDR3: CAWAGDGGQPQHF
DNA: TGTGCCTGGGCCGGGGACGGGGGGCAGCCCCAGCATTTT
J: TRBJ1-5
V: TRBV30
D: .
size: .

CDR3: CASSFAGLEETQYF
DNA: TGTGCCAGCAGCTTCGCGGGGTTGGAAGAGACCCAGTACTTC
J: TRBJ2-5
V: TRBV6-1
D: .
size: .

CDR3: CASSPQVPSGREDEQYF
DNA: TGTGCCAGCTCACCACAGGTCCCTAGCGGGAGGGAGGACGAGCAGTACTTC
J: TRBJ2-7
V: TRBV18
D: TRBD2
size: .

CDR3: CASSLGRGDEQFF
DNA: TGTGCCAGCAGCTTAGGGCGCGGAGATGAGCAGTTCTTC
J: TRBJ2-1
V: TRBV11-2
D: .
size: .

CDR3: CASSLELSTEAFF
DNA: TGTGCCAGCAGCTTAGAGCTGTCCACTGAAGCTTTCTTT
J: TRBJ1-1
V: TRBV7-6
D: .
size: .

CDR3: CTSSQDRTAYEQYF
DNA: TGCACCAGCAGCCAAGATCGTACGGCCTACGAGCAGTACTTC
J: TRBJ2-7
V: TRBV1
D: .
size: .

CDR3: CASSQVSGRSYNEQFF
DNA: TGCGCCAGCAGCCAGGTGAGCGGGAGAAGTTACAATGAGCAGTTCTTC
J: TRBJ2-1
V: TRBV4-1
D: TRBD2
size: .

CDR3: CASSLPPGVAFF
DNA: TGTGCCAGCAGCTTGCCTCCAGGGGTAGCTTTCTTT
J: TRBJ1-1
V: TRBV5-8
D: .
size: few

CDR3: CSAKGRTSGEETQYF
DNA: TGCAGCGCTAAGGGGCGGACTAGCGGGGAAGAGACCCAGTACTTC
J: TRBJ2-5
V: TRBV29-1
D: TRBD2
size: .

CDR3: CASSYSIARANTEAFF
DNA: TGTGCCAGCAGTTACTCGATTGCCAGGGCGAACACTGAAGCTTTCTTT
J: TRBJ1-1
V: TRBV6-5
D: .
size: .

CDR3: CAWSVHGDTEAFF
DNA: TGTGCCTGGAGTGTACACGGGGACACTGAAGCTTTCTTT
J: TRBJ1-1
V: TRBV30
D: .
size: .

CDR3: CSATGGYGYTF
DNA: TGCAGTGCTACCGGAGGATATGGCTACACCTTC
J: TRBJ1-2
V: TRBV20-1
D: .
size: .